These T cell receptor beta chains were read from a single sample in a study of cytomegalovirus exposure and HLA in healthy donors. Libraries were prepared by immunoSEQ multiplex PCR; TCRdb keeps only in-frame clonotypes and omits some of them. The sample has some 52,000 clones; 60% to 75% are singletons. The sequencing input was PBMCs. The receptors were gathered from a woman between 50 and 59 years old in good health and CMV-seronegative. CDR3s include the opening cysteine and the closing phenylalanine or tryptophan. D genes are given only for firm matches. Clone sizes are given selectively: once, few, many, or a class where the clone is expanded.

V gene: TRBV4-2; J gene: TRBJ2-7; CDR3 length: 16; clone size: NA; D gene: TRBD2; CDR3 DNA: TGTGCCAGCAGCCAGGTTACTAGCGGGGGCCTCTACGAGCAGTACTTC; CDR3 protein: CASSQVTSGGLYEQYF
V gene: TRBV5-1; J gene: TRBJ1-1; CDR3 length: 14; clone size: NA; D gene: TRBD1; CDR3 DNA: TGCGCCAGCAGCTTGGGACAGGGTCTCACTGAAGCTTTCTTT; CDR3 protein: CASSLGQGLTEAFF
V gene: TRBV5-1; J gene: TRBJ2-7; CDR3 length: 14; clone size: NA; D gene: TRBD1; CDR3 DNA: TGCGCCAGCAGCTTGGAGGGACAGGTTAGCGAGCAGTACTTC; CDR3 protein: CASSLEGQVSEQYF
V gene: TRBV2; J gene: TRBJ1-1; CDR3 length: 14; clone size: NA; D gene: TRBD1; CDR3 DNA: TGTGCCAGCGAGGCGACAGGGGTGAACACTGAAGCTTTCTTT; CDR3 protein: CASEATGVNTEAFF
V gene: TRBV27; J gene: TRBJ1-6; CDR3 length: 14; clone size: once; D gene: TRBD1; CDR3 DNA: TGTGCCAGCAACCGACAGGGGGGTAATTCACCCCTCCACTTT; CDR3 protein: CASNRQGGNSPLHF
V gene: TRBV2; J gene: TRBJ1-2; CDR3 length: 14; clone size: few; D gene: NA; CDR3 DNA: TGTGCCAGCAGTCCGGGATCAGCTAACTATGGCTACACCTTC; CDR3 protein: CASSPGSANYGYTF
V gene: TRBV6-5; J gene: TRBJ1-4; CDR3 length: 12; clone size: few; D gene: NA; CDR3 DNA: TGTGCCAGCAGTTACGGCCAGGGTAAACTGTTTTTT; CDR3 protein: CASSYGQGKLFF
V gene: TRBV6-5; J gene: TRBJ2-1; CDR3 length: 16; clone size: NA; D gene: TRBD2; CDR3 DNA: TGTGCCAGCAGTTCCGCTAGCGGGAGGGAAGGAAATGAGCAGTTCTTC; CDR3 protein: CASSSASGREGNEQFF
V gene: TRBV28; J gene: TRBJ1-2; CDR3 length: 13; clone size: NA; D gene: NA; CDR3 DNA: TGTGCCAGCAGTCCCCAGGGGAAGGTGGGCTACACCTTC; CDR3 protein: CASSPQGKVGYTF
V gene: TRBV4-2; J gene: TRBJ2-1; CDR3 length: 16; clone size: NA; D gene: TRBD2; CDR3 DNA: TGTGCCAGCAGCCAAGTAAGCGGGAGGGCCATAAATGAGCAGTTCTTC; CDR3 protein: CASSQVSGRAINEQFF
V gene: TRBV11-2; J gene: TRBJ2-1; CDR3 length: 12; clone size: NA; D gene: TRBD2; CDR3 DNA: TGTGCCAGCACCCTAGCGGGAGGGGATCCGTTCTTC; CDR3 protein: CASTLAGGDPFF
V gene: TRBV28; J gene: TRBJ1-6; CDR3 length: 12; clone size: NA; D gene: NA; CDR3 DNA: TGTGCCAGCCGGCGGGATATTTCACCCCTCCACTTT; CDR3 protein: CASRRDISPLHF
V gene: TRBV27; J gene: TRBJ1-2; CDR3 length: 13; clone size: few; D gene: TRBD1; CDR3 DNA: TGTGCCAGCAGTTTAAGACAGGGGCATGGCTACACCTTC; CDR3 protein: CASSLRQGHGYTF
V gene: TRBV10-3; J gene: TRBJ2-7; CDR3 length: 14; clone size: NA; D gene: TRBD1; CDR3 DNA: TGTGCCATCAGTGAGGGGACAGGACTATACGAGCAGTACTTC; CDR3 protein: CAISEGTGLYEQYF
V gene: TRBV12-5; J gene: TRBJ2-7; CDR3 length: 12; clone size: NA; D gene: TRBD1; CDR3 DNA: TGTGCTAGTGGTTTCTCATGGGACAGTTTGTACTTC; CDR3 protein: CASGFSWDSLYF
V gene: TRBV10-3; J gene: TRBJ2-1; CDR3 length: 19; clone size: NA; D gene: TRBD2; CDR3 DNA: TGTGCCATCAGGGGCCTGCCGGGACTAGCGGGAGGGACCTACAATGAGCAGTTCTTC; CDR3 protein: CAIRGLPGLAGGTYNEQFF
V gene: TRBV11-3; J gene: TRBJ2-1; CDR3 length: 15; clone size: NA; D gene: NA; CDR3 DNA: TGTGCCAGCAGCTTAGAAGAGACTAGTGATAATGAGCAGTTCTTC; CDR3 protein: CASSLEETSDNEQFF
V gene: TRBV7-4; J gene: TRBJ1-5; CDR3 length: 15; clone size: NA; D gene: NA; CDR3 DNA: TGTGCCAGCAGCTTATGCCCTAGGAGCAATCAGCCCCAGCATTTT; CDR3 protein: CASSLCPRSNQPQHF
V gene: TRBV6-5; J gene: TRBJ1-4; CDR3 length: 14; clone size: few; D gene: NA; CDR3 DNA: TGTGCCAGCAGTTACGGTCAGGGAGGGGAAAAACTGTTTTTT; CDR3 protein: CASSYGQGGEKLFF
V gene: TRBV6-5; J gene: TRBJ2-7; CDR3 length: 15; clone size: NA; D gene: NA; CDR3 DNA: TGTGCCAGCAGTTACTCTCAGGGATTCTCCTACGAGCAGTACTTC; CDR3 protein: CASSYSQGFSYEQYF
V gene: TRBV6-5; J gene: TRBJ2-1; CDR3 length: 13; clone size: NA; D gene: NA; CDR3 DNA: TGTGCCAGCAGCCATTGGGAAAGACAGGAGCAGTTCTTC; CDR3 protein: CASSHWERQEQFF
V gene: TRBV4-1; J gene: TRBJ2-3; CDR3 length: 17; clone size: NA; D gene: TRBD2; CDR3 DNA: TGCGCCAGCAGCCCCGGGACTAGAGGTTTTAGCACAGATACGCAGTATTTT; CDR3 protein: CASSPGTRGFSTDTQYF